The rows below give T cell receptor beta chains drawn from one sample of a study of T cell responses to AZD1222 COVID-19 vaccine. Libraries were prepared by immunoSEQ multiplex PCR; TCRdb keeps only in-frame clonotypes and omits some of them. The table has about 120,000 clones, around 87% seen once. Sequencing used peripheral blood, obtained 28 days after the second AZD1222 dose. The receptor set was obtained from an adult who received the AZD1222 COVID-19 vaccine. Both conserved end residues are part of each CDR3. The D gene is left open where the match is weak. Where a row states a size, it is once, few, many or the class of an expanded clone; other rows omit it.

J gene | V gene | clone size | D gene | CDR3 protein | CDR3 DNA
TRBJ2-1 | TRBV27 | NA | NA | CASSPRGVESYNEQFF | TGTGCCAGCAGTCCTCGCGGGGTTGAGTCCTACAATGAGCAGTTCTTC
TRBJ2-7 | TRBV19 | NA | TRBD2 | CASSRGASGGRYEQYF | TGTGCCAGTAGCCGAGGGGCTAGCGGGGGTCGATACGAGCAGTACTTC
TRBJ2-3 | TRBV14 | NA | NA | CASSSRLGTSTDTQYF | TGTGCCAGCAGCTCTAGACTGGGGACTAGCACAGATACGCAGTATTTT
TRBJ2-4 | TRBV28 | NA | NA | CASRSSGSGTKNIQYF | TGTGCCAGCCGATCTTCAGGGTCGGGGACCAAAAACATTCAGTACTTC
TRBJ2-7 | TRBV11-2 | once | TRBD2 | CASSSGGWQRINEQYF | TGTGCCAGCAGCTCGGGGGGGTGGCAGAGGATCAACGAGCAGTACTTC
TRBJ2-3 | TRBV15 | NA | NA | CATSRTGYRTDTQYF | TGTGCCACCAGCAGAACAGGGTACCGCACAGATACGCAGTATTTT
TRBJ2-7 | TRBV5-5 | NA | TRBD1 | CASIFIPGQASYEQYF | TGTGCCAGCATTTTCATCCCGGGACAGGCTTCCTACGAGCAGTACTTC
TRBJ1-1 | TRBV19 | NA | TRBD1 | CASIPGGEGTEAFF | TGTGCCAGTATCCCAGGGGGAGAGGGGACTGAAGCTTTCTTT
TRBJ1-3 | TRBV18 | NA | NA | CASSPYLTRGNTIYF | TGTGCCAGCTCACCGTACCTAACGAGGGGAAACACCATATATTTT
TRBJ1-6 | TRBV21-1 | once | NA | CASSTPENSPLHF | TGTGCCAGCAGCACCCCAGAGAATTCACCCCTCCACTTT
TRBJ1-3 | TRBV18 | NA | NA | CASSPPGAYGNTIYF | TGTGCCAGCTCACCACCGGGGGCGTACGGAAACACCATATATTTT
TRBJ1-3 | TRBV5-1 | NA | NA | CASSLAGLPSGNTIYF | TGCGCCAGCAGCTTGGCAGGGTTACCCAGCGGAAACACCATATATTTT
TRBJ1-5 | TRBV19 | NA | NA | CASSEGPAMVRNQPQHF | TGTGCCAGTAGCGAGGGCCCGGCGATGGTCCGCAATCAGCCCCAGCATTTT
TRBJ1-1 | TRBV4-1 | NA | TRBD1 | CASSPQGANTEAFF | TGCGCCAGCAGCCCCCAGGGGGCGAACACTGAAGCTTTCTTT
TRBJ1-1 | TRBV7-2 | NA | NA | CASSPDGTYTEAFF | TGTGCCAGCAGCCCGGACGGGACTTACACTGAAGCTTTCTTT
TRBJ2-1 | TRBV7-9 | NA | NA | CASSEGGYNEQFF | TGTGCCAGCAGCGAAGGGGGCTACAATGAGCAGTTCTTC
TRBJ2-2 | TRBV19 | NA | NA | CASSIDPSGASTGELFF | TGTGCCAGTAGTATCGATCCGTCAGGTGCGAGCACCGGGGAGCTGTTTTTT
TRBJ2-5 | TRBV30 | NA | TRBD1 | CAWSIGGQETQYF | TGTGCCTGGAGTATAGGGGGCCAGGAGACCCAGTACTTC
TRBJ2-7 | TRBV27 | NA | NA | CASSLSGGGPYEQYF | TGTGCCAGCAGTTTATCGGGGGGGGGCCCCTACGAGCAGTACTTC
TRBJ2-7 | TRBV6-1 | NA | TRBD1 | CASSDRTGSLPSIHEQYF | TGTGCCAGCAGTGACCGGACAGGGAGCCTCCCCAGTATCCACGAGCAGTACTTC
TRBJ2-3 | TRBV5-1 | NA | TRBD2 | CASSKAGGPTDTQYF | TGCGCCAGCAGCAAAGCGGGGGGGCCGACAGATACGCAGTATTTT
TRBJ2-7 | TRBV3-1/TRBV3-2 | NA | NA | CASSTGVSSYEQYF | TGTGCCAGCAGCACGGGGGTAAGCTCCTACGAGCAGTACTTC
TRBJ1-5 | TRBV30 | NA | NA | CAWSWQGNQPQHF | TGTGCCTGGAGTTGGCAGGGCAATCAGCCCCAGCATTTT
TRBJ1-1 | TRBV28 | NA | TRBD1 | CASSTRQGSFTEAFF | TGTGCCAGCAGCACCAGACAGGGGAGTTTCACTGAAGCTTTCTTT
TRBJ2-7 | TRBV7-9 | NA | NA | CASSISQVGYSYEQYF | TGTGCCAGCAGCATCTCGCAGGTGGGGTACTCCTACGAGCAGTACTTC
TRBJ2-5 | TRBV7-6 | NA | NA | CASSLIGETQYF | TGTGCCAGCAGCTTGATCGGGGAGACCCAGTACTTC
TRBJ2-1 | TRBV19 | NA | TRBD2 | CASSISGGRAPFLNEQFF | TGTGCCAGTAGTATTAGCGGGGGCCGCGCGCCCTTTCTCAATGAGCAGTTCTTC
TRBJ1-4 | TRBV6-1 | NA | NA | CASSELYRDGEKLFF | TGTGCCAGCAGTGAACTGTATAGGGATGGGGAAAAACTGTTTTTT
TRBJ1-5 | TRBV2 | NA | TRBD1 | CASSGHLLGGPGFQPQHF | TGTGCCAGCAGTGGACACCTTCTAGGGGGCCCCGGTTTTCAGCCCCAGCATTTT
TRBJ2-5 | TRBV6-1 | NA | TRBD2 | CASSELAGGQETQYF | TGTGCCAGCAGTGAACTAGCGGGGGGGCAAGAGACCCAGTACTTC